A single sample is the source of the 28 T cell receptor beta chains below, sequenced in a study of T cell responses to AZD1222 COVID-19 vaccine. The data were produced by immunoSEQ multiplex PCR, yet TCRdb's version contains in-frame clones alone and is incomplete. Among 100,000 to 120,000 clones listed, roughly 89% were seen once. The sequences come from peripheral blood, collected on day 0 of MenACWY control vaccination. These TCRs come from an adult in good health.

The CDR3 DNA follows: TGTGCCAGCAGAGTGACTAGCGGGGGGAACACCGGGGAGCTGTTTTTT. Protein: CASRVTSGGNTGELFF. The genes are TRBV2 and TRBJ2-2, with TRBD2 matching 12 bases. The germline V gene has CDR1 SNHLY and CDR2 FYNNEI. This CDR3 is built from 16 residues. V was clipped by 6 bases and J by 1 base; unmatched bases: 3.

The chain has TRBV28 and TRBJ2-7; 7 positions match TRBD2. CDR1 MDHEN and CDR2 SYDVKM come from the germline V gene. The length of the CDR3 is 13 residues. V lost 10 bases and J lost 3; bases outside the gene matches: 9. The CDR3 DNA reads TGTGCCACCACCTGGGGGAGGGGCTACGAGCAGTACTTC. Amino acid sequence: CATTWGRGYEQYF.

J is TRBJ2-7 and V is TRBV3-1 (or the pseudogene TRBV3-2); 7 nucleotides line up with TRBD2. The trim removed 1 base at V and 6 bases at J, leaving 9 bases unmatched. The CDR3 totals 15 residues. Per germline, CDR1 LGHDT and CDR2 YNNKEL (reference sequence). The CDR3 reads CASSQGDGGGREQYF. CDR3 in DNA: TGTGCCAGCAGCCAAGGTGATGGGGGGGGTCGCGAGCAGTACTTC.

V is TRBV27 and J is TRBJ2-7; D remains unclear. In germline, CDR1 is MNHEY, CDR2 SMNVEV (reference sequence). CDR3 length equals 14 residues. V gave up 0 bases and J gave up 1 base, with 7 bases separating them. The CDR3 coding sequence is TGTGCCAGCAGTTTATCTGTCGGTTCCTACGAGCAGTACTTC. Amino acids: CASSLSVGSYEQYF.

The chain recombines TRBV27 with TRBJ2-7; D remains ambiguous. The CDR3 length is 13 residues. Trimming left V 6 bases short and J 0 bases short, with 9 bases between. From germline, CDR1 is MNHEY and CDR2 SMNVEV (reference sequence). The CDR3 region has the DNA TGTGCCAGCAGGTCAATTAGCTCCTACGAGCAGTACTTC. Its translation: CASRSISSYEQYF.

This clone has more than one count but fewer than ten. The rearrangement uses TRBV6-5 and TRBJ1-4; TRBD1 is a possible D gene (5 bases). Trimming left V 10 bases short and J 4 bases short, with 13 bases between. Germline V CDR1 and CDR2: MNHEY, SVGAGI. The CDR3 is 13 residues long. CDR3 region: CATRQTINEKLFF. The CDR3 coding sequence is TGTGCCACCCGACAGACGATTAATGAAAAACTGTTTTTT.

This chain uses TRBV30 with TRBJ1-6; possibly TRBD1 for D (6 bases). CDR3 length: 18 residues. V lost 2 bases, J lost 8 bases, and 25 bases lay in between. CDR1 and CDR2 from the germline V gene are GTSNPN and SVGIG (reference sequence). The CDR3 sequence: CAWSQEWGRGPRDSPLHF. CDR3 in DNA: TGTGCCTGGAGTCAGGAATGGGGGCGGGGGCCGCGGGATTCACCCCTCCACTTT.

This sequence joins TRBV5-1 and TRBJ2-2; tentatively, D is TRBD1 or TRBD2 (5 bases each). This CDR3 is built from 14 residues. With 4 bases removed from V and 6 bases from J, the gap between germline ends came to 13 bases. The V gene's germline CDR1 is SGHRS and CDR2 YFSETQ. This chain's CDR3 is CASSRRDGPGELFF. The CDR3 DNA sequence: TGCGCCAGCAGCCGCCGGGACGGGCCCGGGGAGCTGTTTTTT.

The rearrangement joins TRBV9 to TRBJ2-7; D call uncertain. In germline, CDR1 is SGDLS, CDR2 YYNGEE. Trimming took 0 bases from V and 4 from J, leaving 14 bases between them. The CDR3 consists of 15 residues. CDR3 nucleotide sequence: TGTGCCAGCAGCGTAGTTGTGGGGTTCTTTTACGAGCAGTACTTC. It is translated as CASSVVVGFFYEQYF.

The V gene is TRBV28, the J gene TRBJ1-3; unclear D gene. V was cut by 5 bases and J by 0 bases, with 5 bases left in between. This CDR3 is built from 13 residues. Germline CDR1 reads MDHEN; CDR2 reads SYDVKM. The CDR3 here is CASSPASGNTIYF. The CDR3 bases are TGTGCCAGCAGTCCGGCCTCTGGAAACACCATATATTTT. The complete variable domain, with remaining parts taken from reference TRBV28 and TRBJ1-3, reads DVKVTQSSRYLVKRTGEKVFLECVQDMDHENMFWYRQDPGLGLRLIYFSYDVKMKEKGDIPEGYSVSREKKERFSLILESASTNQTSMYLCASSPASGNTIYFGEGSWLTVV.

The chain combines TRBV3-1 (or the pseudogene TRBV3-2) with TRBJ2-1; D is unresolved. There are 16 residues in the CDR3. Germline V gene lookup returns CDR1 LGHDT and CDR2 YNNKEL (reference sequence). Trimming removed 1 base at V and 5 bases at J, with 15 bases between. CDR3 nucleotide sequence: TGTGCCAGCAGCCAAGTGTTTACAGTCGGCAACAATGAGCAGTTCTTC. Its translation: CASSQVFTVGNNEQFF.

The chain recombines TRBV7-3 with TRBJ2-3; D is perhaps TRBD1 (5 bases). V was shortened by 4 bases and J by 2 bases, with 10 bases between the two germline ends. In germline, CDR1 is SGHTA, CDR2 FQGTGA. This CDR3 has 14 residues. This CDR3 is CASSSQADTDTQYF. The CDR3 DNA is TGTGCCAGCAGCTCACAGGCGGACACAGATACGCAGTATTTT.

This clone was found a few times. The chain uses TRBV5-4 and TRBJ1-6, with TRBD1 matching over 9 bases. The V gene end was trimmed by 2 bases and the J gene end by 9 bases; junction bases not matched to a gene: 0. CDR3 length: 13 residues. The germline gives CDR1 SGHNT, CDR2 YYREEE (reference sequence). The DNA of the CDR3 is TGTGCCAGCAGCTTACAGGGGGCTTCACCCCTCCACTTT. Translating it yields CASSLQGASPLHF.

V and J are TRBV11-2 and TRBJ2-1; a possible D gene is TRBD2 (6 bases). Looked up from germline, CDR1 is SGHAT and CDR2 is FQNNGV. The CDR3 totals 14 residues. V was clipped by 0 bases and J by 7 bases, with 10 bases between them. In DNA form, the CDR3 reads TGTGCCAGCAGCTTAGAAATTCTAGCGAATGAGCAGTTCTTC. Translated: CASSLEILANEQFF.

The V and J genes are TRBV7-9 and TRBJ2-1; 7 bases fit TRBD2. Trimming at V came to 5 bases and at J to 3 bases, leaving 16 bases not matched to a gene. Germline V lookup: CDR1 SEHNR, CDR2 FQNEAQ (reference sequence). The CDR3 has 18 amino acids. CDR3: CASSPRRELTPGYNEQFF. CDR3 nucleotide sequence: TGTGCCAGCAGCCCGCGGCGGGAGCTAACTCCTGGCTACAATGAGCAGTTCTTC.

The J gene is TRBJ2-1, the V gene TRBV7-3; 13 nucleotides agree with TRBD2. From germline, CDR1 is SGHTA and CDR2 FQGTGA. With 5 bases clipped from V and 8 bases from J, the junction kept 12 bases outside the gene matches. The CDR3 is 17 amino acids. The CDR3 is CASSLRGGTSGVHEQFF. CDR3 DNA: TGTGCCAGCAGCCTAAGAGGCGGGACTAGCGGGGTTCATGAGCAGTTCTTC. The full variable domain, in which reference TRBV7-3 and TRBJ2-1 provide the parts outside the CDR3, is GAGVSQTPSNKVTEKGKYVELRCDPISGHTALYWYRQSLGQGPEFLIYFQGTGAADDSGLPNDRFFAVRPEGSVSTLKIQRTERGDSAVYLCASSLRGGTSGVHEQFFGPGTRLTVL.

The chain is built from TRBV5-4 and TRBJ2-7, with D possibly called TRBD1 or TRBD2 (6 bases each). The V and J ends lost 4 bases and 3 bases respectively, with 14 bases between them. This CDR3 region has 14 residues. Germline V gene lookup returns CDR1 SGHNT and CDR2 YYREEE (reference sequence). This CDR3 reads CASSVGGGNYEQYF. DNA of the CDR3: TGTGCCAGCAGCGTTGGAGGGGGAAACTACGAGCAGTACTTC.

CDR3 loop: CASSMAALGPHTF. CDR3 nucleotides: TGTGCCAGTAGTATGGCAGCTTTGGGGCCCCACACCTTC. The V and J genes are TRBV19 and TRBJ1-2; perhaps TRBD1 as D (5 bases). CDR1 and CDR2 (germline): LNHDA, SQIVND (reference sequence). The CDR3 is 13 amino acids. V lost 3 bases, J lost 12 bases, and 17 bases lay in between.

V is TRBV5-4 and J is TRBJ1-2; 7 nucleotides agree with TRBD1. V was clipped by 0 bases and J by 8 bases; unmatched bases: 1. The V gene's germline CDR1 is SGHNT and CDR2 YYREEE (reference sequence). This CDR3 has 12 amino acids. The CDR3 reads CASSLDRGGYTF. Written as DNA, the CDR3 is TGTGCCAGCAGCTTGGACAGGGGCGGCTACACCTTC.

This chain joins TRBV2 and TRBJ2-7; possible D gene TRBD2, 6 bases. This CDR3 spans 14 amino acids. Germline-derived CDR1 and CDR2 are SNHLY and FYNNEI. V shed 4 bases and J shed 7 bases, with 17 bases lying between them. CDR3: CASSGAAGLREQYF. The DNA for the CDR3 is TGTGCCAGCAGTGGGGCAGCGGGCTTACGGGAGCAGTACTTC.

The rearrangement uses TRBV5-1 and TRBJ1-6, with 7 bases identical to TRBD1. The V gene end was trimmed by 1 base and the J gene end by 6 bases; junction bases not matched to a gene: 10. This CDR3 contains 17 residues. Germline V gene lookup returns CDR1 SGHRS and CDR2 YFSETQ. CDR3 in DNA: TGCGCCAGCAGCTTGCTTATACAGGGGCTTATTAATTCACCCCTCCACTTT. Protein product: CASSLLIQGLINSPLHF.

The chain carries TRBV29-1 and TRBJ1-1; a weak D match, TRBD1 (5 bases). Trimming removed 3 bases at V and 5 bases at J, with 13 bases between. CDR1 is SQVTM, CDR2 ANQGSEA, per germline. The CDR3 sequence is 13 residues long. CDR3 amino acids: CSVDTGGETEAFF. Written as DNA, the CDR3 is TGCAGCGTTGATACAGGAGGGGAAACTGAAGCTTTCTTT.

The chain is built from TRBV25-1 and TRBJ1-4; 7 bases match TRBD1. With V trimmed by 3 bases and J by 8 bases, 6 bases remained unmatched. Germline loops: CDR1 MGHDK, CDR2 SYGVNS. The CDR3 contains 14 residues. Here the CDR3 reads CASSDDRVEEKLFF. The DNA of the CDR3 is TGTGCCAGCAGTGACGACAGGGTTGAGGAAAAACTGTTTTTT.

The V gene is TRBV7-6, the J gene TRBJ1-2; D is unclear. The CDR3 contains 14 residues. Germline V CDR1 and CDR2: SGHVS, FNYEAQ. V was pared by 2 bases and J by 2 bases, with 9 bases between. The CDR3 here is CASSLKPENYGYTF. The DNA for the CDR3 is TGTGCCAGCAGCTTAAAACCTGAGAACTATGGCTACACCTTC.

The genes are TRBV5-1 and TRBJ1-2; D is undetermined. From germline, CDR1 is SGHRS and CDR2 YFSETQ. CDR3 length: 12 amino acids. The V gene lost 1 base and the J gene lost 7 bases, with 8 bases spanning the gap. CDR3 loop: CASSLSRGGYTF. The DNA for the CDR3 is TGCGCCAGCAGCTTGAGTCGGGGTGGCTACACCTTC.

V and J are TRBV6-1 and TRBJ1-1; maybe TRBD1 (5 bases). The CDR3 covers 14 residues. Trimming removed 1 base from V and 4 bases from J, with 10 bases in between. Germline CDR1 reads MNHNS; CDR2 reads SASEGT. CDR3 region: CASSEGGRGTEAFF. In nucleotides, the CDR3 is TGTGCCAGCAGTGAAGGGGGGAGAGGCACTGAAGCTTTCTTT.

The chain couples TRBV29-1 to TRBJ1-3; 9 bases fit TRBD1. The CDR3 is 15 amino acids. CDR1 is SQVTM, CDR2 ANQGSEA, per germline. V lost 5 bases, J lost 4 bases, and 9 bases stayed unmatched. CDR3 region: CSVTPDRGAGNTIYF. As DNA, the CDR3 is TGCAGCGTTACACCGGACAGGGGCGCCGGAAACACCATATATTTT.

The V gene is TRBV28, the J gene TRBJ1-5; D may be TRBD1 (6 bases). Germline lookup yields CDR1 MDHEN and CDR2 SYDVKM. Trimming stripped 5 bases from V and 5 bases from J, with 13 bases between. This CDR3 spans 14 amino acids. DNA of the CDR3: TGTGCCAGCAGTCCCTACCCAGGGGATCAGCCCCAGCATTTT. Translated: CASSPYPGDQPQHF.